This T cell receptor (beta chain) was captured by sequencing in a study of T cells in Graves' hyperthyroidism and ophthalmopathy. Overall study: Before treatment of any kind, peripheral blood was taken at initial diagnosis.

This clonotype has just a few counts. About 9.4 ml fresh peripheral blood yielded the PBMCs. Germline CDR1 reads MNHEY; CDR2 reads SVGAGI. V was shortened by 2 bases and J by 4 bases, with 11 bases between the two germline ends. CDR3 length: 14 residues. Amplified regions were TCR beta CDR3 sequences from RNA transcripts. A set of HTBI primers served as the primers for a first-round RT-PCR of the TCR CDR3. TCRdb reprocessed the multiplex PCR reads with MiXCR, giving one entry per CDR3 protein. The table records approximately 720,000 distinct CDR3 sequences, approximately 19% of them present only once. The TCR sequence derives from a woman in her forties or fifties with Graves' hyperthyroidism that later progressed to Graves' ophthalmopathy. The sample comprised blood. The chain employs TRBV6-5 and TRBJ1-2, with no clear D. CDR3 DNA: TGTGCCAGCAGTTACGGGGTCTCGGGCTATGGCTACACCTTC. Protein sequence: CASSYGVSGYGYTF.